The 22 T cell receptor beta chains listed next were all sequenced from one sample in a study of OX40 agonist ivuxolimab in advanced cancers. Clones were read by immunoSEQ multiplex PCR, and TCRdb kept only the in-frame ones, dropping some. Of 35,000 to 45,000 clones in the sample, roughly nine tenths are singletons; the top ten hold about 30%. Sequencing was performed on CD4+ or CD8+ T cells sorted from blood, taken in a trial of the OX40 agonist ivuxolimab. The receptors were sampled from an adult with an advanced solid tumor such as melanoma, head and neck, liver or kidney cancer.

The chain carries TRBV11-1 and TRBJ1-2, with 8 nucleotides matching TRBD1. The CDR3 is 14 residues long. With V trimmed by 5 bases and J by 4 bases, 6 bases remained unmatched. The V gene's germline CDR1 is SGHAT and CDR2 FQDESV (reference sequence). This CDR3 reads CASSRTTGVYGYTF. The CDR3 DNA reads as TGTGCCAGCAGCCGGACGACAGGGGTCTATGGCTACACCTTC.

The rearrangement links TRBV15 to TRBJ2-2; 8 positions agree with TRBD1. The V gene end was trimmed by 0 bases and the J gene end by 0 bases; junction bases not matched to a gene: 9. CDR3 length: 19 residues. CDR1 is LNHNV, CDR2 YYDKDF, per germline (reference sequence). CDR3 protein: CATSRDLGQGLANTGELFF. The CDR3 DNA reads as TGTGCCACCAGCAGAGATCTCGGACAGGGCCTCGCGAACACCGGGGAGCTGTTTTTT.

The J gene is TRBJ1-1, the V gene TRBV7-2, with 7 bases identical to TRBD1. Trimming removed 5 bases from V and 1 base from J; junction bases left unmatched: 4. The germline V gene encodes CDR1 SGHTA and CDR2 FQGNSA. The CDR3 contains 14 residues. The CDR3 protein is CASSPGQRNTEAFF. Written as DNA, the CDR3 is TGTGCCAGCAGCCCGGGACAGCGGAACACTGAAGCTTTCTTT. The whole variable domain, remainder taken from reference TRBV7-2 and TRBJ1-1, is GAGVSQSPSNKVTEKGKDVELRCDPISGHTALYWYRQSLGQGLEFLIYFQGNSAPDKSGLPSDRFSAERTGGSVSTLTIQRTQQEDSAVYLCASSPGQRNTEAFFGQGTRLTVV.

This sequence joins TRBV4-1 and TRBJ2-1; 7 nucleotides agree with TRBD2. CDR1 and CDR2 from the germline V gene are MGHRA and YSYEKL. The CDR3 is made up of 16 amino acids. The V gene end was trimmed by 0 bases and the J gene end by 8 bases; junction bases not matched to a gene: 10. Here the CDR3 reads CASSQEIAGTNDEQFF. The CDR3 bases are TGCGCCAGCAGCCAAGAAATCGCCGGGACTAACGATGAGCAGTTCTTC.

The CDR3 spells CASSPPWDSETQYF. The CDR3 region has the DNA TGTGCCAGCTCACCACCATGGGACAGCGAGACCCAGTACTTC. The chain recombines TRBV18 with TRBJ2-5; 7 bases fit TRBD1. Germline CDR1 is KGHSH and CDR2 is LQKENI. The CDR3 loop spans 14 amino acids. V was pared by 0 bases and J by 5 bases, with 3 bases of the junction left unmatched. Together with reference TRBV18 and TRBJ2-5, the CDR3 gives the full variable domain: NAGVMQNPRHLVRRRGQEARLRCSPMKGHSHVYWYRQLPEEGLKFMVYLQKENIIDESGMPKERFSAEFPKEGPSILRIQQVVRGDSAAYFCASSPPWDSETQYFGPGTRLLVL.

Only one count was recorded for this clone. The CDR3 carries no conserved terminal phenylalanine or tryptophan, so it likely arises from a read error. It is unclear where the CDR3 begins or ends on the DNA, so no DNA is shown, and the CDR3 is as TCRdb lists it. The rearrangement joins TRBV7-9 to TRBJ1-1; the D call TRBD1 from the table was never checked on the DNA. CDR1 is SEHNR and CDR2 is FQNEAQ in the germline V gene (reference sequence). The length of the CDR3 is 10 amino acids, counting both ends. The CDR3 sequence is CASSLPTGSV.

This sequence joins TRBV6-5 and TRBJ2-7; no reliable D call. Germline CDR1 MNHEY, CDR2 SVGAGI. V was pared by 7 bases and J by 6 bases, with 10 bases between. The length of the CDR3 is 11 residues. CDR3 sequence (DNA): TGTGCCAGCAAGGGAATGTCCGAGCAGTACTTC. Its protein is CASKGMSEQYF.

This rearrangement joins TRBV5-1 to TRBJ2-2; either TRBD1 or TRBD2 may fit D (5 bases each). The CDR3 covers 15 residues. Germline CDR1 reads SGHRS; CDR2 reads YFSETQ. Trimming left V 3 bases short and J 3 bases short, with 12 bases between. The CDR3 region is CASSWDLRDTGELFF. The CDR3 nucleotides are TGCGCCAGCAGCTGGGACCTGAGAGACACCGGGGAGCTGTTTTTT.

V and J are TRBV5-1 and TRBJ1-1, with D hard to call. The CDR3 length is 13 residues. Trimming removed 2 bases from V and 2 bases from J, with 7 bases in between. Germline-derived CDR1 and CDR2 are SGHRS and YFSETQ. CDR3 loop: CASSFTFNTEAFF. The CDR3 region has the DNA TGCGCCAGCAGCTTTACATTTAACACTGAAGCTTTCTTT.

By share of the sample, this clone is medium-sized (0.01 to 0.1%). The chain is built from TRBV30 and TRBJ1-5; D remains ambiguous. Trimming cost V 0 bases and J 3 bases, with 15 bases left between them. CDR1 and CDR2 (germline): GTSNPN, SVGIG (reference sequence). The CDR3 is 16 residues long. The CDR3 protein is CAWSVRSGAANQPQHF. CDR3 DNA: TGTGCCTGGAGTGTCCGAAGTGGTGCAGCCAATCAGCCCCAGCATTTT.

The rearrangement uses TRBV18 and TRBJ1-2; D call uncertain. The CDR3 length is 11 residues. V lost 10 bases, J lost 8 bases, and 14 bases lay in between. Germline CDR1 reads KGHSH; CDR2 reads LQKENI. The DNA for the CDR3 is TGTGCCACCTTCGATGTGGGCGGCTACACCTTC. This codes for CATFDVGGYTF.

The chain carries TRBV23-1 and TRBJ2-1; either TRBD1 or TRBD2 may supply D (7 bases each). TRBV23-1 is sorted into the ORF group, with uncertain function. CDR3 size: 13 residues. V was clipped by 10 bases and J by 6 bases, with 16 bases between them. The CDR3, as DNA: TGCGCCACCCAGGGGGGGGTTGTCAATGAGCAGTTCTTC. It codes for CATQGGVVNEQFF.

In regard to this clone: A read error likely explains this, since a far larger clone differs by one base. V usage is TRBV7-2 and J usage is TRBJ2-7; TRBD2 matches 11 bases. Germline CDR1 is SGHTA and CDR2 is FQGNSA. The V and J ends lost 5 bases and 4 bases, in that order; junction bases with no gene match: 10. The CDR3 contains 16 residues. CDR3 residues: CASSRSGRGAGYEQYF. CDR3 nucleotide sequence: TGTGCCAGCAGCCGTAGCGGGAGGGGGGCGGGGTACGAGCAGTACTTC.

The rearrangement joins TRBV30 to TRBJ2-7; 7 positions agree with TRBD1. The V gene end was trimmed by 3 bases and the J gene end by 7 bases; junction bases not matched to a gene: 12. CDR1 GTSNPN and CDR2 SVGIG come from the germline V gene (reference sequence). The CDR3 has 14 amino acids. The CDR3 nucleotides read TGTGCCTGGAGGGGACAGTCGTCCTACGGGGAGCAGTACTTC. Amino acids: CAWRGQSSYGEQYF.

The rearrangement uses TRBV19 and TRBJ2-4, with D tentatively TRBD1 (5 bases). The CDR3 has 14 residues. In germline, CDR1 is LNHDA, CDR2 SQIVND (reference sequence). Trimming took 6 bases from V and 0 from J, leaving 9 bases between them. CDR3 coding DNA: TGTGCCAGTAGACAGGATTTAGCCAAAAACATTCAGTACTTC. It yields the protein CASRQDLAKNIQYF.

Notes on this clone: An end of the junction does not agree with germline; a read error may underlie this. This chain uses TRBV27 with TRBJ1-2, with D hard to call. Looked up from germline, CDR1 is MNHEY and CDR2 is SMNVEV (reference sequence). The CDR3 has 13 amino acids. The DNA for the CDR3 is TGTGCCAACAGTTTAAAGAATAACTATGGCTACACCTTC. It yields the protein CANSLKNNYGYTF.

The chain has TRBV28 and TRBJ1-1; D uncertain. The CDR3 extends over 13 amino acids. The V gene lost 2 bases and the J gene lost 0 bases, with 4 bases spanning the gap. Germline-derived CDR1 and CDR2 are MDHEN and SYDVKM. In DNA, the CDR3 is TGTGCCAGCAGTTTAGGCGTGAACACTGAAGCTTTCTTT. It yields the protein CASSLGVNTEAFF. Looking up the rest from reference TRBV28 and TRBJ1-1 gives the full variable domain: DVKVTQSSRYLVKRTGEKVFLECVQDMDHENMFWYRQDPGLGLRLIYFSYDVKMKEKGDIPEGYSVSREKKERFSLILESASTNQTSMYLCASSLGVNTEAFFGQGTRLTVV.

This rearrangement joins TRBV30 to TRBJ2-3; no firm D call. CDR3 length equals 12 residues. CDR1 is GTSNPN, CDR2 SVGIG, per germline (reference sequence). Between the trimmed V and J ends, which lost 4 bases and 6 bases, there was a span of 11 bases. The CDR3 loop reads CAWTGSPDTQYF. The CDR3 bases are TGTGCCTGGACCGGGTCTCCGGATACGCAGTATTTT.

This clone has only one observation. The chain combines TRBV7-9 with TRBJ2-1; D gene uncertain. The germline gives CDR1 SEHNR, CDR2 FQNEAQ (reference sequence). The CDR3 is made up of 15 amino acids. V was cut by 1 base and J by 4 bases, with 11 bases left in between. The CDR3 DNA follows: TGTGCCAGCAGCTTAGGTAATCTTATGTACAATGAGCAGTTCTTC. Amino acids: CASSLGNLMYNEQFF.

This chain joins TRBV29-1 and TRBJ2-3; D is unclear. In germline, CDR1 is SQVTM, CDR2 ANQGSEA. This CDR3 is 14 amino acids long. The V end was cut by 5 bases, the J end by 0 bases, with 12 bases between. CDR3 residues: CSVLASASTDTQYF. Here the CDR3 DNA reads TGCAGCGTTTTGGCCTCAGCAAGCACAGATACGCAGTATTTT.

V usage is TRBV28 and J usage is TRBJ1-5; TRBD1 matches 7 bases. Looked up from germline, CDR1 is MDHEN and CDR2 is SYDVKM. J gave up 4 bases and V 5 bases, and 5 bases lay outside the gene matches. The CDR3 loop spans 14 amino acids. CDR3 in amino acids: CASSADRPNQPQHF. The DNA for the CDR3 is TGTGCCAGCAGTGCGGACAGGCCAAATCAGCCCCAGCATTTT.

This chain joins TRBV27 and TRBJ1-4; TRBD1 aligns across 11 bases. The trim removed 4 bases at V and 7 bases at J, leaving 5 bases unmatched. Germline assignment: CDR1 MNHEY and CDR2 SMNVEV (reference sequence). This CDR3 comprises 15 residues. CDR3 residues: CASSSDRGRPEKLFF. The CDR3 DNA is TGTGCCAGCAGTTCGGACAGGGGGCGCCCTGAAAAACTGTTTTTT.